Here is one TCR beta chain with its context. The antigen is not known. Unique molecular identifiers featured in how the TCRbeta library was prepared. TCRdb used MiXCR to reprocess the PCR reads, holding one entry per CDR3 protein. In the table there are 200,000 to 250,000 distinct CDR3 sequences, about 25% of which are singletons. The sample is drawn from a study of T-cell reconstitution after alpha-beta-depleted transplantation in children. This CDR3 region has 16 residues. The V gene's germline CDR1 is SGDLS and CDR2 YYNGEE. The ends lost 4 bases at V and 3 bases at J; junction bases unmatched: 12. General study points: Some patients showed high day-60 TCRbeta diversity, which derived from surviving recipient T cells and thymic progenitors. Newly produced T cells mostly accounted for T-cell counts and diversity one year post-transplant. Alpha-beta T cells about two months after transplant reportedly derived from several hundred expanded graft clones.

The specimen was PBMCs, collected before TCRalphabeta/CD19-depleted stem cell transplant. This TCR came from a girl aged 2 to 10 with Fanconi anemia, due to receive a stem cell transplant. The V and J genes are TRBV9 and TRBJ2-7, with 8 bases matching TRBD1. The CDR3 here is CASSHQMTGVFYEQYF. The CDR3, as DNA: TGTGCCAGCAGCCACCAAATGACAGGGGTCTTCTACGAGCAGTACTTC.